The 10 T cell receptor beta chains below come from one sample, sequenced in a study of regulatory T cells in long-lasting Graves disease. Relying on iRepertoire HTBI primers and Arm-PCR of CDR3 regions, the team built TCR beta libraries. TCRdb processed the multiplex PCR reads anew with MiXCR; each CDR3 protein has one entry. The data hold 450,000 or so distinct CDR3 sequences, with around a fifth observed a single time. Stated time point: persistent/refractory GD, antithyroid drugs over 5 years with positive TRAb. PBMC-derived RNA was used for the TCR library. The material sequenced was peripheral blood mononuclear cells (PBMCs), taken when the disease was refractory, from a patient treated with antithyroid drugs. These receptors were collected from a female donor with Graves disease.

The chain uses TRBV12-3 or TRBV12-4 and TRBJ2-7; TRBD1 or TRBD2 may be the D gene (5 bases each). The V and J ends lost 6 bases and 1 base respectively, with 16 bases between them. The CDR3 runs 15 residues. The CDR3 nucleotides are TGTGCCAGCAGCCGGGGACCGAGGGCGTCCTACGAGCAGTACTTC. Translation: CASSRGPRASYEQYF.

The chain employs TRBV14 and TRBJ2-7, with a tentative D call TRBD1 (6 bases). The V gene's germline CDR1 is SGHDN and CDR2 FVKESK. V shed 0 bases and J shed 2 bases, with 14 bases lying between them. The CDR3 spans 16 residues. CDR3 sequence reads: CASSQDRLRGTYEQYF. As DNA, the CDR3 is TGTGCCAGCAGCCAAGATCGGTTAAGGGGGACCTACGAGCAGTACTTC.

This clonotype was picked up a small number of times. This sequence joins TRBV5-1 and TRBJ2-1; D tentatively reads TRBD1 or TRBD2 (5 bases each). The CDR3 runs to 15 residues. Trimming cost V 2 bases and J 1 base, with 10 bases left between them. Germline V gene lookup returns CDR1 SGHRS and CDR2 YFSETQ. CDR3 sequence reads: CASSFGTPSYNEQFF. CDR3 DNA: TGCGCCAGCAGCTTCGGGACGCCTTCCTACAATGAGCAGTTCTTC.

This clonotype was counted between two and nine times. The chain links TRBV3-1 to TRBJ2-6, with TRBD1 as a possible D gene (5 bases). V was shortened by 5 bases and J by 0 bases, with 14 bases between the two germline ends. The CDR3 is 17 amino acids. Looked up from germline, CDR1 is LGHDT and CDR2 is YNNKEL (reference sequence). The CDR3 DNA reads as TGTGCCAGCAGCTATTCGACAGCCGCCTCTGGGGCCAACGTCCTGACTTTC. This encodes CASSYSTAASGANVLTF.

The gene calls are TRBV7-9 and TRBJ2-1; either TRBD1 or TRBD2 may supply D (6 bases each). V dropped 5 bases and J dropped 8 bases, with 19 bases sitting between them. The CDR3 covers 15 residues. Germline-derived CDR1 and CDR2 are SEHNR and FQNEAQ (reference sequence). The CDR3 reads CASSVGGGPDDEQFF. The CDR3 DNA reads TGTGCCAGCAGCGTCGGAGGGGGACCGGATGATGAGCAGTTCTTC.

At least ten counts were recorded for this clonotype. The chain combines TRBV6-1 with TRBJ2-7; tentatively, D is TRBD2 (6 bases). Trimming took 8 bases from V and 0 from J, leaving 17 bases between them. The length of the CDR3 is 15 residues. Germline CDR1 MNHNS, CDR2 SASEGT. CDR3 sequence (DNA): TGTGCCAGCCGCGAGTGGGGACTCGCCTCCTACGAGCAGTACTTC. Its protein product is CASREWGLASYEQYF.

The rearrangement links TRBV29-1 to TRBJ2-5; the D gene is possibly TRBD2 (7 bases). There are 13 residues in the CDR3. Germline-derived CDR1 and CDR2 are SQVTM and ANQGSEA. V lost 7 bases and J lost 4, with 16 bases in between. CDR3 amino acids: CSAVGGGTETQYF. CDR3 DNA: TGCAGCGCGGTAGGGGGGGGCACAGAGACCCAGTACTTC.

This rearrangement joins TRBV12-3 or TRBV12-4 to TRBJ2-3; 8 bases align to TRBD1. Unmatched junction bases numbered 5, after V lost 6 bases and J lost 0 bases. CDR3 length: 15 residues. CDR3 sequence reads: CASSPGDRSTDTQYF. DNA for the CDR3: TGTGCCAGCAGCCCCGGGGACAGGAGCACAGATACGCAGTATTTT.

This chain uses TRBV7-2 with TRBJ2-7; 15 bases align to TRBD2. V dropped 5 bases and J dropped 3; count of bases not matched to a gene: 11. CDR3 length equals 18 residues. Germline values: CDR1 SGHTA, CDR2 FQGNSA. As DNA, the CDR3 is TGTGCCAGCAGCCCCCTCCCCCGGACTAGCGGGAGGGGCTACGAGCAGTACTTC. Encoded protein: CASSPLPRTSGRGYEQYF.

This clonotype was counted a few times. The chain combines TRBV27 with TRBJ2-7, with a weak D call TRBD2 (5 bases). V was trimmed by 5 bases and J by 6 bases, leaving 17 bases between them. CDR1 is MNHEY and CDR2 is SMNVEV in the germline V gene (reference sequence). This CDR3 is built from 14 residues. In DNA form, the CDR3 reads TGTGCCAGCAGTCACGGGGTGAACGTCGGCGAGCAGTACTTC. Translating gives CASSHGVNVGEQYF.